The next 26 T cell receptor beta chains were all read from a single sample in a study of cytomegalovirus exposure and HLA in healthy donors. PCR was performed using 60 Vbeta and 13 Jbeta primers. The data were produced by immunoSEQ multiplex PCR, yet TCRdb's version contains in-frame clones alone and is incomplete. The sample yields around 150,000 clones, 80% to 85% seen once. The specimen sequenced was PBMCs. The receptors derive from a man aged 45-65 years in good health and CMV-seropositive.

This clone was found a few times. The chain joins TRBV5-1 to TRBJ1-1, with 11 bases fitting TRBD1. The CDR3 loop spans 17 amino acids. With V trimmed by 1 base and J by 1 base, 6 bases remained unmatched. Germline V lookup: CDR1 SGHRS, CDR2 YFSETQ. The CDR3 DNA reads TGCGCCAGCAGCTTGAAAGGACAGGGGGCCCCGAACACTGAAGCTTTCTTT. Its protein product is CASSLKGQGAPNTEAFF.

The J gene is TRBJ2-7, the V gene TRBV11-2; perhaps TRBD2 as D (6 bases). Trimming removed 3 bases at V and 7 bases at J, with 31 bases between. CDR3 size: 19 residues. Germline-derived CDR1 and CDR2 are SGHAT and FQNNGV. This CDR3 reads CASSFSNQGRGTRGFEQYF. The CDR3 nucleotides read TGTGCCAGCAGCTTCAGTAACCAGGGACGGGGGACTCGGGGCTTTGAGCAGTACTTC.

A word on this clone: The junction departs from germline at one end; a sequencing error may be responsible. The CDR3 bases are TGTTCCAGCAGCTTTGGTTACGGGGAATTTCGTGGGAATTCACCCCTCCACTTT. Protein sequence: CSSSFGYGEFRGNSPLHF. The chain uses TRBV7-9 and TRBJ1-6, with unresolved D. Germline V gene lookup returns CDR1 SEHNR and CDR2 FQNEAQ (reference sequence). This CDR3 is 18 amino acids long.

In its sample, this clone was seen a few times. This chain connects TRBV18 to TRBJ2-7, with D possibly TRBD1 on 5 matching bases. This CDR3 has 16 amino acids. Trimming left V 2 bases short and J 0 bases short, with 14 bases between. Germline lookup yields CDR1 KGHSH and CDR2 LQKENI. DNA for the CDR3: TGTGCCAGCTCACCATTGGCAGGGCCCCTCTCCTACGAGCAGTACTTC. This encodes CASSPLAGPLSYEQYF. Full variable domain (rest looked up from reference TRBV18 and TRBJ2-7): NAGVMQNPRHLVRRRGQEARLRCSPMKGHSHVYWYRQLPEEGLKFMVYLQKENIIDESGMPKERFSAEFPKEGPSILRIQQVVRGDSAAYFCASSPLAGPLSYEQYFGPGTRLTVT.

This sequence joins TRBV7-2 and TRBJ1-5, with 8 nucleotides matching TRBD1. CDR1 is SGHTA and CDR2 is FQGNSA in the germline V gene. After removal of 4 bases from V and 7 bases from J, the junction contained 6 bases not matched to a gene. This CDR3 region has 14 residues. For the CDR3, the DNA is TGTGCCAGCAGCTCACAGGGGGTTGGACAGCCCCAGCATTTT. Residues: CASSSQGVGQPQHF.

The rearrangement links TRBV5-1 to TRBJ1-1; the match to TRBD1 covers 7 bases. Germline V gene sequence: CDR1 SGHRS, CDR2 YFSETQ. The J segment lost 7 bases and the V segment lost 4 bases, leaving 1 base of the junction unmatched. The CDR3 is 11 amino acids. CDR3 protein: CASSRQGEAFF. The CDR3 coding sequence is TGCGCCAGCAGCCGACAGGGTGAAGCTTTCTTT.

Comments on this clone: One junction end disagrees with the germline gene, perhaps due to a read error. V is TRBV28 and J is TRBJ1-1; D is unclear. This CDR3 contains 12 residues. CDR1 is MDHEN, CDR2 SYDVKM, per germline. The CDR3 reads CASSLLPTEAFF. In nucleotides, the CDR3 is TGTGCCAGCAGTCTGCTTCCCACTGAAGCTTTCTTC.

The chain links TRBV19 to TRBJ2-7; 10 nucleotides line up with TRBD1. Losses at the gene ends were 3 bases for V and 8 bases for J; bases not matched to a gene: 7. This CDR3 has 14 amino acids. Germline values: CDR1 LNHDA, CDR2 SQIVND (reference sequence). The CDR3 sequence: CASSIGTGDLKQYF. The CDR3 DNA reads as TGTGCCAGTAGTATTGGGACAGGGGATTTGAAGCAGTACTTC.

V is TRBV7-2 and J is TRBJ2-3, with 8 bases aligning to TRBD2. This CDR3 is built from 16 residues. Unmatched junction bases numbered 10, after V lost 0 bases and J lost 8 bases. Germline CDR1 is SGHTA and CDR2 is FQGNSA. CDR3 residues: CASSLAGRGVPGTQYF. CDR3 nucleotides: TGTGCCAGCAGCTTAGCGGGGCGGGGGGTTCCCGGTACGCAGTATTTT.

The genes are TRBV15 and TRBJ2-2, with D possibly matching TRBD1 (5 bases). This CDR3 has 13 residues. V was clipped by 4 bases and J by 6 bases, with 9 bases between them. Germline CDR1 and CDR2: LNHNV and YYDKDF (reference sequence). Here the CDR3 reads CATSKGRPGELFF. The CDR3 DNA follows: TGTGCCACCAGCAAGGGGCGCCCCGGGGAGCTGTTTTTT.

V usage is TRBV5-1 and J usage is TRBJ1-2; 7 nucleotides match TRBD1. V was clipped by 4 bases and J by 4 bases; unmatched bases: 4. Germline lookup yields CDR1 SGHRS and CDR2 YFSETQ. This CDR3 spans 13 amino acids. Here the CDR3 DNA reads TGCGCCAGCAGCCAGACAGGGATCTATGGCTACACCTTC. Translation gives CASSQTGIYGYTF.

The chain is built from TRBV7-8 and TRBJ2-1; D remains unclear. This CDR3 region has 15 residues. Between the trimmed V and J ends, which lost 6 bases and 0 bases, there was a span of 12 bases. CDR1 SGHVS and CDR2 FQNEAQ come from the germline V gene. The CDR3 DNA is TGTGCCAGCAGTTCCCCCGAGAGCTCCTACAATGAGCAGTTCTTC. Its protein product is CASSSPESSYNEQFF. The variable domain in full, completed from reference TRBV7-8 and TRBJ2-1, reads GAGVSQSPRYKVAKRGQDVALRCDPISGHVSLFWYQQALGQGPEFLTYFQNEAQLDKSGLPSDRFFAERPEGSVSTLKIQRTQQEDSAVYLCASSSPESSYNEQFFGPGTRLTVL.

DNA for the CDR3: TGTGCCAGCAGCTTGAATGTAGCGGGGAGCTACGAGCAGTACTTC. It yields the protein CASSLNVAGSYEQYF. The chain links TRBV5-4 to TRBJ2-7; 8 nucleotides align to TRBD2. The CDR3 length is 15 residues. Losses at the gene ends were 1 base for V and 3 bases for J; bases not matched to a gene: 6. Germline V gives CDR1 SGHNT, CDR2 YYREEE (reference sequence).

In its sample, this clone was seen once. The chain has TRBV11-2 and TRBJ2-3; possible D gene TRBD2, 6 bases. The CDR3 length is 17 residues. V was shortened by 8 bases and J by 2 bases, with 23 bases between the two germline ends. Germline-derived CDR1 and CDR2 are SGHAT and FQNNGV. The CDR3 DNA sequence: TGTGCCAGCCAGACTAGGGGTAGCGCGTCCCCCACAGATACGCAGTATTTT. Translating it yields CASQTRGSASPTDTQYF.

The chain employs TRBV7-9 and TRBJ2-1; 14 nucleotides agree with TRBD2. The CDR3 is 14 amino acids. With V trimmed by 6 bases and J by 8 bases, 3 bases remained unmatched. Germline-derived CDR1 and CDR2 are SEHNR and FQNEAQ (reference sequence). The CDR3 here is CASRGLAGVYEQFF. The CDR3 nucleotides are TGTGCCAGCAGGGGACTAGCGGGGGTCTATGAGCAGTTCTTC.

The V and J genes are TRBV19 and TRBJ1-1; tentative D call: TRBD1 (5 bases). The CDR3 has 14 residues. V dropped 3 bases and J dropped 0 bases, with 8 bases sitting between them. Germline V gene data show CDR1 as LNHDA and CDR2 as SQIVND (reference sequence). The CDR3 here is CASSIGQVNTEAFF. The DNA for the CDR3 is TGTGCCAGTAGTATCGGACAAGTGAACACTGAAGCTTTCTTT.

This chain connects TRBV5-6 to TRBJ1-1, with 8 bases matching TRBD1. Germline CDR1 SGHDT, CDR2 YYEEEE. This CDR3 region has 13 residues. J lost 7 bases, V lost 4 bases, and 6 bases had no gene match. The CDR3 DNA follows: TGTGCCAGCAGCCCGGACAGGGCGGTTGAAGCTTTCTTT. It is translated as CASSPDRAVEAFF.

In this sample, this clone turned up a few times. This sequence joins TRBV7-2 and TRBJ1-2; unclear D gene. The V end lost 3 bases, the J end lost 2 bases, and 10 bases lay between the germline ends. Per the germline V gene, CDR1 is SGHTA and CDR2 is FQGNSA. This CDR3 contains 14 residues. The CDR3 loop is CASSLQVLNYGYTF. The CDR3 bases are TGTGCCAGCAGCTTGCAGGTCTTAAACTATGGCTACACCTTC.

The chain employs TRBV11-2 and TRBJ2-3; D may be TRBD1 (6 bases). The ends were cut back, 4 bases at V and 0 bases at J, with 14 bases in the middle. Germline loops: CDR1 SGHAT, CDR2 FQNNGV. The CDR3 sequence is 16 residues long. CDR3 sequence: CASSYQGSSSTDTQYF. CDR3 sequence (DNA): TGTGCCAGCAGCTACCAGGGGTCCTCTAGCACAGATACGCAGTATTTT. Full variable domain (outside the CDR3, taken from reference TRBV11-2 and TRBJ2-3): EAGVAQSPRYKIIEKRQSVAFWCNPISGHATLYWYQQILGQGPKLLIQFQNNGVVDDSQLPKDRFSAERLKGVDSTLKIQPAKLEDSAVYLCASSYQGSSSTDTQYFGPGTRLTVL.

This clone was counted a single time. Other nucleotide sequences from this sample produce the same CDR3. This chain connects TRBV28 to TRBJ2-7; possibly TRBD1 for D (5 bases). The CDR3 is 15 residues long. Trimming took off 3 bases at V and 1 base at J, with 13 bases between the two ends. Germline values: CDR1 MDHEN, CDR2 SYDVKM. The CDR3 spells CASSFPAGSSYEQYF. The CDR3 DNA is TGTGCCAGCAGTTTCCCCGCAGGGTCATCCTACGAGCAGTACTTC.

J is TRBJ1-2 and V is TRBV28, with 9 nucleotides matching TRBD1. Germline V lookup: CDR1 MDHEN, CDR2 SYDVKM. The CDR3 extends over 14 amino acids. The V segment lost 5 bases and the J segment 6 bases; nucleotides outside the gene matches: 7. CDR3 residues: CASSTQGAFDGYTF. The CDR3 DNA sequence: TGTGCCAGCAGTACACAGGGGGCATTTGATGGCTACACCTTC.

V usage is TRBV9 and J usage is TRBJ2-3; D uncertain. Trimming left V 0 bases short and J 0 bases short, with 8 bases between. The CDR3 sequence is 15 residues long. Germline V gene data show CDR1 as SGDLS and CDR2 as YYNGEE. CDR3 residues: CASSVGVSSTDTQYF. The CDR3 DNA follows: TGTGCCAGCAGCGTAGGTGTCAGTAGCACAGATACGCAGTATTTT. The entire variable domain, with the rest obtained from reference TRBV9 and TRBJ2-3, is as follows: DSGVTQTPKHLITATGQRVTLRCSPRSGDLSVYWYQQSLDQGLQFLIQYYNGEERAKGNILERFSAQQFPDLHSELNLSSLELGDSALYFCASSVGVSSTDTQYFGPGTRLTVL.

The V gene is TRBV9, the J gene TRBJ2-6, with D tentatively TRBD1 (6 bases). This CDR3 contains 19 residues. V lost 0 bases and J 2 bases, leaving 18 bases between the germline ends. Per germline, CDR1 SGDLS and CDR2 YYNGEE. CDR3 in DNA: TGTGCCAGCAGCGTAGGCTTAGGGGGTGGGTCTGCTGGGGCCAACGTCCTGACTTTC. This translates into CASSVGLGGGSAGANVLTF. Combining the CDR3 with reference TRBV9 and TRBJ2-6 gives the whole variable domain DSGVTQTPKHLITATGQRVTLRCSPRSGDLSVYWYQQSLDQGLQFLIQYYNGEERAKGNILERFSAQQFPDLHSELNLSSLELGDSALYFCASSVGLGGGSAGANVLTFGAGSRLTVL.

To note about this clone: Other DNA sequences in the same sample also yield this CDR3. The chain couples TRBV7-8 to TRBJ2-5; TRBD1 aligns across 7 bases. Germline V CDR1 and CDR2: SGHVS, FQNEAQ. The trim removed 7 bases at V and 5 bases at J, leaving 7 bases unmatched. The CDR3 is 13 amino acids. The CDR3 region is CASTGGKVETQYF. CDR3 bases: TGTGCCAGCACAGGGGGTAAAGTGGAGACCCAGTACTTC.

J is TRBJ2-1 and V is TRBV2; 11 nucleotides agree with TRBD2. CDR1 SNHLY and CDR2 FYNNEI come from the germline V gene. V dropped 4 bases and J dropped 7; count of bases not matched to a gene: 12. There are 17 residues in the CDR3. The DNA for the CDR3 is TGTGCCAGCAGTGTAGAAATAGCGGGAGGGAACCCTAATGAGCAGTTCTTC. This encodes CASSVEIAGGNPNEQFF.

In this sample, this clone turned up once. The rearrangement uses TRBV27 and TRBJ1-5, with D uncertain. Trimming cost V 0 bases and J 6 bases, with 9 bases left between them. This CDR3 spans 14 amino acids. Germline-derived CDR1 and CDR2 are MNHEY and SMNVEV (reference sequence). CDR3: CASSLSGRVQPQHF. The CDR3 bases are TGTGCCAGCAGTTTATCAGGTCGGGTTCAGCCCCAGCATTTT.